The 25 T cell receptor beta chains below all came from one sample that was sequenced in a study of blood T cell repertoires in COVID-19. TCRdb's copy holds only in-frame clones and misses some; the assay was immunoSEQ multiplex PCR. The table has hundreds of thousands of clones, roughly 90% seen once. Sequencing was carried out using peripheral blood. The source of these receptors is a woman between 25 and 40 years old with COVID-19, enrolled during active disease.

The V call is TRBV5-1, the J call TRBJ2-7; no reliable D call. Looked up from germline, CDR1 is SGHRS and CDR2 is YFSETQ. Trimming cost V 4 bases and J 0 bases, with 8 bases left between them. The CDR3 consists of 13 residues. Here the CDR3 reads CASSETFSYEQYF. The DNA for the CDR3 is TGCGCCAGCAGCGAAACTTTCTCCTACGAGCAGTACTTC.

The genes are TRBV7-2 and TRBJ1-4, with D possibly TRBD1 on 6 matching bases. CDR3 size: 16 residues. Germline-derived CDR1 and CDR2 are SGHTA and FQGNSA. The ends were cut back, 2 bases at V and 7 bases at J, with 17 bases in the middle. This chain's CDR3 is CASSLQSGTLIEKLFF. The CDR3 nucleotides are TGTGCCAGCAGCTTACAATCAGGGACACTAATTGAAAAACTGTTTTTT.

The chain is built from TRBV18 and TRBJ1-1; D is possibly TRBD1 (5 bases). The CDR3 contains 15 residues. The germline gives CDR1 KGHSH, CDR2 LQKENI. V shed 0 bases and J shed 7 bases, with 15 bases lying between them. This chain's CDR3 is CASSPPILAQGEAFF. The CDR3 DNA is TGTGCCAGCTCACCACCGATCCTGGCTCAGGGTGAAGCTTTCTTT.

This clone was recorded once. Other DNA sequences of this sample code for an identical CDR3. J is TRBJ2-1 and V is TRBV4-1; 7 positions agree with TRBD1. The CDR3 length is 15 residues. Losses at the gene ends were 0 bases for V and 3 bases for J; bases not matched to a gene: 2. Germline loops: CDR1 MGHRA, CDR2 YSYEKL. DNA for the CDR3: TGCGCCAGCAGCCAAGATCCAGGGGGCTACAATGAGCAGTTCTTC. Translating gives CASSQDPGGYNEQFF.

The rearrangement uses TRBV7-8 and TRBJ2-1; D call uncertain. With 1 base removed from V and 5 bases from J, the gap between germline ends came to 9 bases. The CDR3 length is 14 residues. From germline, CDR1 is SGHVS and CDR2 FQNEAQ. The CDR3 loop is CASSLGGYHNEQFF. The CDR3 region has the DNA TGTGCCAGCAGCTTAGGCGGCTACCACAATGAGCAGTTCTTC.

The V and J genes are TRBV7-2 and TRBJ2-2; D may be TRBD1 (5 bases). Germline V gene sequence: CDR1 SGHTA, CDR2 FQGNSA. The V and J ends lost 0 bases and 2 bases respectively, with 7 bases between them. The CDR3 covers 15 residues. In nucleotides, the CDR3 is TGTGCCAGCAGCTTAGCGGGGCCAAACACCGGGGAGCTGTTTTTT. Translating it yields CASSLAGPNTGELFF.

The rearrangement uses TRBV11-2 and TRBJ1-2; weak D call: TRBD1 (6 bases). Looked up from germline, CDR1 is SGHAT and CDR2 is FQNNGV. This CDR3 comprises 14 residues. V was pared by 4 bases and J by 4 bases, with 13 bases between. Here the CDR3 DNA reads TGTGCCAGCAGCTATGGGGGCGGACCCTATGGCTACACCTTC. The encoded protein is CASSYGGGPYGYTF. Variable domain in full (rest from reference TRBV11-2 and TRBJ1-2): EAGVAQSPRYKIIEKRQSVAFWCNPISGHATLYWYQQILGQGPKLLIQFQNNGVVDDSQLPKDRFSAERLKGVDSTLKIQPAKLEDSAVYLCASSYGGGPYGYTFGSGTRLTVV.

The J gene is TRBJ2-7, the V gene TRBV12-3 or TRBV12-4, with D perhaps matching TRBD2 (6 bases). Trimming shortened V by 6 bases and J by 6 bases, and 12 bases separated the two germline ends. The CDR3 is 12 amino acids. The CDR3 protein is CASSRKRAEQYF. DNA for the CDR3: TGTGCCAGCAGCCGAAAGCGGGCCGAGCAGTACTTC.

The CDR3 DNA sequence: TGTGCCAGCAGCCCGCAGGGTTACACGTACGAGCAGTACTTC. It is translated as CASSPQGYTYEQYF. The chain carries TRBV5-4 and TRBJ2-7; possible D gene TRBD1, 5 bases. Germline V gene sequence: CDR1 SGHNT, CDR2 YYREEE (reference sequence). The V end lost 4 bases, the J end lost 4 bases, and 15 bases lay between the germline ends. The CDR3 runs to 14 residues.

The V gene is TRBV15, the J gene TRBJ1-3; no firm D call. In germline, CDR1 is LNHNV, CDR2 YYDKDF (reference sequence). V was pared by 5 bases and J by 3 bases, with 11 bases between. The CDR3 has 14 residues. The CDR3 here is CATSPRLGGNTIYF. CDR3 in DNA: TGTGCCACCAGCCCCAGGCTCGGTGGAAACACCATATATTTT.

This clone appeared once. This chain uses TRBV5-1 with TRBJ1-3; TRBD1 agrees at 7 bases. Trimming cost V 2 bases and J 4 bases; bases outside gene matches: 6. CDR1 and CDR2 from the germline V gene are SGHRS and YFSETQ. CDR3 length: 15 amino acids. DNA of the CDR3: TGCGCCAGCAGCTTAACAGGGGCGCCGGGAAACACCATATATTTT. Protein sequence: CASSLTGAPGNTIYF. Variable domain in full (rest from reference TRBV5-1 and TRBJ1-3): KAGVTQTPRYLIKTRGQQVTLSCSPISGHRSVSWYQQTPGQGLQFLFEYFSETQRNKGNFPGRFSGRQFSNSRSEMNVSTLELGDSALYLCASSLTGAPGNTIYFGEGSWLTVV.

The chain uses TRBV19 and TRBJ2-1; TRBD1 is a possible D gene (5 bases). Trimming shortened V by 4 bases and J by 7 bases, and 14 bases separated the two germline ends. The CDR3 runs to 14 residues. CDR1 LNHDA and CDR2 SQIVND come from the germline V gene (reference sequence). The CDR3 DNA sequence: TGTGCCAGTAGTACGATCCCACAGGCTAATGAGCAGTTCTTC. This gives the protein CASSTIPQANEQFF.

Only one count was recorded for this clone. The chain is built from TRBV12-2 and TRBJ2-7; the D call TRBD1 from the table was never checked on the DNA. TRBV12-2 is listed as a pseudogene. CDR3 size: 13 residues. The CDR3 sequence is CASRLGHHGEQYF. The CDR3 region has the DNA TGTGCAAGTCGCTTAGGACATCATGGTGAGCAGTACTTC.

J is TRBJ2-2 and V is TRBV2, with a weak D call TRBD1 (6 bases). Per the germline V gene, CDR1 is SNHLY and CDR2 is FYNNEI. Trimming removed 8 bases from V and 5 bases from J, with 9 bases in between. The CDR3 is 12 amino acids. The CDR3 DNA reads TGTGCCAGCTCGACAGGAACCGGGGAGCTGTTTTTT. Translated, it gives CASSTGTGELFF.

The CDR3 DNA sequence: TGCGCCAGCAGCCAAGAGGGGCGGGGGCCCGTGGGCGAGCAGTTCTTC. Translation gives CASSQEGRGPVGEQFF. The V call is TRBV4-1, the J call TRBJ2-1; D possibly corresponds to TRBD2 (7 bases). Between the trimmed V and J ends, which lost 0 bases and 10 bases, there was a span of 19 bases. CDR1 MGHRA and CDR2 YSYEKL come from the germline V gene. This CDR3 spans 16 amino acids.

This chain connects TRBV29-1 to TRBJ1-2; no reliable D call. CDR3 length equals 11 residues. Trimming took off 4 bases at V and 4 bases at J, with 7 bases between the two ends. Germline values: CDR1 SQVTM, CDR2 ANQGSEA. The CDR3 sequence: CSVGGSYGYTF. CDR3 nucleotides: TGCAGCGTTGGCGGGAGCTATGGCTACACCTTC. The full variable domain, its missing parts supplied by reference TRBV29-1 and TRBJ1-2, is SAVISQKPSRDICQRGTSLTIQCQVDSQVTMMFWYRQQPGQSLTLIATANQGSEATYESGFVIDKFPISRPNLTFSTLTVSNMSPEDSSIYLCSVGGSYGYTFGSGTRLTVV.

The gene calls are TRBV2 and TRBJ1-4; no reliable D call. Between the trimmed V and J ends, which lost 5 bases and 0 bases, there was a span of 25 bases. CDR1 and CDR2 (germline): SNHLY, FYNNEI. CDR3 length: 20 amino acids. CDR3 bases: TGTGCCAGCAGTAGCTACGGGTCCATTCCACTTTCTGCAACTAATGAAAAACTGTTTTTT. This codes for CASSSYGSIPLSATNEKLFF. Variable domain in full (rest from reference TRBV2 and TRBJ1-4): EPEVTQTPSHQVTQMGQEVILRCVPISNHLYFYWYRQILGQKVEFLVSFYNNEISEKSEIFDDQFSVERPDGSNFTLKIRSTKLEDSAMYFCASSSYGSIPLSATNEKLFFGSGTQLSVL.

The J gene is TRBJ1-5, the V gene TRBV30; maybe TRBD1 (6 bases). The CDR3 is 13 amino acids. Germline V gives CDR1 GTSNPN, CDR2 SVGIG (reference sequence). The germline V and J ends were trimmed by 2 bases and 3 bases, with 8 bases remaining between them. The CDR3 sequence is CAWSRDNNQPQHF. The CDR3 DNA sequence: TGTGCCTGGAGTCGGGACAACAATCAGCCCCAGCATTTT.

The CDR3 region is CASIYRGMTDTQYF. In DNA, the CDR3 is TGCGCCAGCATCTACAGGGGGATGACAGATACGCAGTATTTT. The chain recombines TRBV10-2 with TRBJ2-3; 8 bases are a match to TRBD1. The CDR3 is 14 amino acids. Per the germline V gene, CDR1 is WSHSY and CDR2 is SAAADI. Trimming took 7 bases from V and 3 from J; bases not matched to a gene: 6.

The chain employs TRBV28 and TRBJ1-4, with D maybe TRBD1 (6 bases). The germline V gene has CDR1 MDHEN and CDR2 SYDVKM. The V gene lost 5 bases and the J gene lost 8 bases, with 15 bases spanning the gap. This CDR3 comprises 14 residues. The CDR3 DNA reads as TGTGCCAGCAGTCCGTACAGGGTACGGGAAAAACTGTTTTTT. Protein sequence: CASSPYRVREKLFF.

The V gene is TRBV19, the J gene TRBJ1-4, with 7 bases identical to TRBD1. CDR1 and CDR2 (germline): LNHDA, SQIVND (reference sequence). The ends lost 5 bases at V and 3 bases at J; junction bases unmatched: 6. The CDR3 is 15 residues long. In DNA, the CDR3 is TGTGCCAGTAGTGGCTCCGGGACAGCTAATGAAAAACTGTTTTTT. This gives the protein CASSGSGTANEKLFF.

This chain joins TRBV15 and TRBJ1-3; D gene uncertain. V dropped 0 bases and J dropped 3 bases, with 12 bases sitting between them. Per germline, CDR1 LNHNV and CDR2 YYDKDF (reference sequence). The CDR3 extends over 16 amino acids. The CDR3 bases are TGTGCCACCAGCAGAGATCCGGGGTTTAGTGGAAACACCATATATTTT. Translated, it gives CATSRDPGFSGNTIYF.

V gene TRBV6-2 or TRBV6-3 combines with J gene TRBJ1-5; D is unclear. CDR1 MNHEY and CDR2 SVGEGT come from the germline V gene. The CDR3 totals 16 residues. Trimming removed 0 bases at V and 2 bases at J, with 11 bases between. The CDR3 DNA is TGTGCCAGCAGTTACTCGACCAGAGGAGGCAATCAGCCCCAGCATTTT. Protein product: CASSYSTRGGNQPQHF.

The chain combines TRBV29-1 with TRBJ2-5; D remains unclear. There are 12 residues in the CDR3. V dropped 5 bases and J dropped 2 bases, with 9 bases sitting between them. The V gene's germline CDR1 is SQVTM and CDR2 ANQGSEA. CDR3 sequence reads: CSVNREQETQYF. The DNA for the CDR3 is TGCAGCGTTAACAGAGAGCAAGAGACCCAGTACTTC. The full variable domain, with the rest looked up from reference TRBV29-1 and TRBJ2-5, is SAVISQKPSRDICQRGTSLTIQCQVDSQVTMMFWYRQQPGQSLTLIATANQGSEATYESGFVIDKFPISRPNLTFSTLTVSNMSPEDSSIYLCSVNREQETQYFGPGTRLLVL.

The chain couples TRBV6-5 to TRBJ2-7; 8 nucleotides line up with TRBD1. J was trimmed by 1 base and V by 6 bases; bases with no gene match: 8. Germline V CDR1 and CDR2: MNHEY, SVGAGI. This CDR3 has 15 amino acids. The CDR3 coding sequence is TGTGCCAGCAGGGCTGTGACAGGGGTATCCTACGAGCAGTACTTC. Its translation is CASRAVTGVSYEQYF.